This TCR beta chain was retrieved from a study of blood T cell repertoires in COVID-19. Sequenced by immunoSEQ multiplex PCR; TCRdb stores in-frame clones only, minus some. The table shows over 200,000 clones, with 83% occurring only once. Per germline, CDR1 LNHNV and CDR2 YYDKDF (reference sequence). The CDR3 covers 15 residues. The V gene lost 5 bases and the J gene lost 1 base, with 14 bases spanning the gap. The sequence was collected from a woman between 25 and 40 years old with COVID-19, enrolled during active disease. The source material was peripheral blood. The rearrangement uses TRBV15 and TRBJ1-2, with D uncertain. The CDR3 reads CATSEDSLLNYGYTF. CDR3 bases: TGTGCCACCAGCGAAGACTCATTGCTTAACTATGGCTACACCTTC.